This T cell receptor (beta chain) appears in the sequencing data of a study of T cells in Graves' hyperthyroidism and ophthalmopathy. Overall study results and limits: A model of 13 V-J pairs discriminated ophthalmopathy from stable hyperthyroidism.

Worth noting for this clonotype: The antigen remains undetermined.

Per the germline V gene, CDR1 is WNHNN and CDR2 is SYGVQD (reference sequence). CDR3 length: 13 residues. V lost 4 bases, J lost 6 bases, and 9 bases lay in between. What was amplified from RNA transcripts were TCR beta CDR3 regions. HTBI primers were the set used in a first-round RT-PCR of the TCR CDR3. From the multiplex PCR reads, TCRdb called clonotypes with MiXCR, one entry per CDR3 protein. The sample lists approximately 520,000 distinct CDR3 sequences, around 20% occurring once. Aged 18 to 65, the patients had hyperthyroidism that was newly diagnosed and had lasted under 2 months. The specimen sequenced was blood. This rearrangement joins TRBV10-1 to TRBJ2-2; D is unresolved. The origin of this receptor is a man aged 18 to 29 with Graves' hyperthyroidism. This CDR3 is CASSARFPGELFF. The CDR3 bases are TGCGCCAGCAGTGCCCGGTTCCCCGGGGAGCTGTTTTTT.